The entry that follows covers one T cell receptor beta chain sequence. Its antigen remains unknown. TCRdb's table, derived via immunoSEQ multiplex PCR, lists solely in-frame clones and lacks some. The data contain approximately 94,000 clones, 92% of them seen just once; the ten biggest clones take up 1.7%. The sample is drawn from a study of T cell responses to AZD1222 COVID-19 vaccine. Study conclusions and caveats: The study reported that nearly half of spike-specific TCRs target unmutated variant regions.

CDR1 and CDR2 from the germline V gene are SGDLS and YYNGEE. The CDR3 contains 15 residues. The V gene lost 2 bases and the J gene lost 0 bases, with 8 bases spanning the gap. Sequenced here: peripheral blood, sampled on day 0 of AZD1222 vaccination. This clonotype originated in an adult in good health. The rearrangement uses TRBV9 and TRBJ1-4; D is unresolved. This CDR3 is CASSVGSATNEKLFF. In nucleotides, the CDR3 is TGTGCCAGCAGCGTGGGTAGCGCAACTAATGAAAAACTGTTTTTT.